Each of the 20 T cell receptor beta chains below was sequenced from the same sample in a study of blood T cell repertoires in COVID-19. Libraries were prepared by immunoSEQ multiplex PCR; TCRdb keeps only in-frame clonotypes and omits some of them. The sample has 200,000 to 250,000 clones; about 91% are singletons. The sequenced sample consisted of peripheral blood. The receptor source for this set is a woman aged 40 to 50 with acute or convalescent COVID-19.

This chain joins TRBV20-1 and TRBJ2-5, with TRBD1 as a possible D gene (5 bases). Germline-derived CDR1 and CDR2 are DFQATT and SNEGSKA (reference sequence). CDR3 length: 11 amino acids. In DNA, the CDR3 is TGCGGTCCGGCAGGGAAAGAGACCCAGTACTTC. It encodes CGPAGKETQYF.

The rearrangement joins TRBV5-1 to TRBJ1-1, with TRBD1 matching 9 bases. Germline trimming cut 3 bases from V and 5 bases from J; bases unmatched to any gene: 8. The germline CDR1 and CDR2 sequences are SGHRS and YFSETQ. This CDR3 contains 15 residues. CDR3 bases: TGCGCCAGCAGCTACGGTGGACAGGGGTTTACTGAAGCTTTCTTT. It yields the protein CASSYGGQGFTEAFF.

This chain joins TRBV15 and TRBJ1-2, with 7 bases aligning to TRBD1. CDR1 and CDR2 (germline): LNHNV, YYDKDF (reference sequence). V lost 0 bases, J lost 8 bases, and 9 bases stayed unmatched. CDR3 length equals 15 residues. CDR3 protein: CATSRDLRTGEGYTF. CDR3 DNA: TGTGCCACCAGCAGAGATCTTAGGACAGGCGAAGGCTACACCTTC.

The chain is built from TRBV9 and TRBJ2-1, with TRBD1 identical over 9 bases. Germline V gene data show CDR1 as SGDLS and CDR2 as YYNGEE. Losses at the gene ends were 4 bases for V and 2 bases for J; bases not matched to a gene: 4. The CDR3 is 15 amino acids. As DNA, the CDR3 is TGTGCCAGCAGCCCGGGACAGGGTCCCTACAATGAGCAGTTCTTC. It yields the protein CASSPGQGPYNEQFF.

As DNA, the CDR3 is TGTGCCAGCAGCCTTTCTAGCTGGAATGAGCAGTTCTTC. Protein sequence: CASSLSSWNEQFF. The chain carries TRBV9 and TRBJ2-1; perhaps TRBD2 as D (5 bases). Germline V gene lookup returns CDR1 SGDLS and CDR2 YYNGEE. The CDR3 contains 13 residues. V shed 4 bases and J shed 7 bases, with 12 bases lying between them.

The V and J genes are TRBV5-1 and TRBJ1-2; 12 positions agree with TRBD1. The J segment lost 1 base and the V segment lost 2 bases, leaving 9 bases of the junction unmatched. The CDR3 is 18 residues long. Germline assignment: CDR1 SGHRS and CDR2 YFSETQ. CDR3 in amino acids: CASSFDPGQGANNYGYTF. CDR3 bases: TGCGCCAGCAGCTTCGATCCGGGACAGGGGGCGAATAACTATGGCTACACCTTC.

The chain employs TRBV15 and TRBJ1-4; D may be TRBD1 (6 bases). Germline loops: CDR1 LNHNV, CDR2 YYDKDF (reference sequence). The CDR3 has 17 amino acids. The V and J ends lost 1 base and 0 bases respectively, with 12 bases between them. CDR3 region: CATSRVPGGPTNEKLFF. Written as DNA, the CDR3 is TGTGCCACCAGCAGAGTCCCGGGGGGGCCAACTAATGAAAAACTGTTTTTT.

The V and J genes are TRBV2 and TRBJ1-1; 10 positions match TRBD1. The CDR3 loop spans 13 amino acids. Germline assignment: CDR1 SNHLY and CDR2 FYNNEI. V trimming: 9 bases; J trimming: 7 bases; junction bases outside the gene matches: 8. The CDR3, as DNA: TGTGCCAGGACGATTGGGACAGGGGTTGAAGCTTTCTTT. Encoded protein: CARTIGTGVEAFF.

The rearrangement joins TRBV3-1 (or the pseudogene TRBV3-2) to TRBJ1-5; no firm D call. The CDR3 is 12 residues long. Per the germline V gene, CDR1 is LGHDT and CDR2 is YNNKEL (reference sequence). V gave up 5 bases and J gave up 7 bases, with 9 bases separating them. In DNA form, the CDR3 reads TGTGCCAGCAGCTCACGCCAGCAGCCCCAGCATTTT. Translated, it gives CASSSRQQPQHF.

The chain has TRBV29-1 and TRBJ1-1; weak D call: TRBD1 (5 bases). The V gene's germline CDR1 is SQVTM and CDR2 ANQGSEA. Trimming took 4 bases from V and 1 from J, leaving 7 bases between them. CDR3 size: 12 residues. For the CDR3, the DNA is TGCAGCGTTGGGAGGGGGAACACTGAAGCTTTCTTT. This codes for CSVGRGNTEAFF. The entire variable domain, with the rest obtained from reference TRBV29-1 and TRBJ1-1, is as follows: SAVISQKPSRDICQRGTSLTIQCQVDSQVTMMFWYRQQPGQSLTLIATANQGSEATYESGFVIDKFPISRPNLTFSTLTVSNMSPEDSSIYLCSVGRGNTEAFFGQGTRLTVV.

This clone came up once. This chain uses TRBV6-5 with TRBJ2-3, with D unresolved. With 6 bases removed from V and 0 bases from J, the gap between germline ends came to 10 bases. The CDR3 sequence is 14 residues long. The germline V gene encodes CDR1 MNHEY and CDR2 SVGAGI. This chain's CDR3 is CASRGPESTDTQYF. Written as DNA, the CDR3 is TGTGCCAGCAGGGGCCCCGAGAGCACAGATACGCAGTATTTT.

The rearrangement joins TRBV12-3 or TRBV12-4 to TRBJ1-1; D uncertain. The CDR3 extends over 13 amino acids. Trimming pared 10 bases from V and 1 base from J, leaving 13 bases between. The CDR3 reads CATYPQENTEAFF. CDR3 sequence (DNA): TGTGCCACATACCCCCAGGAGAACACTGAAGCTTTCTTT.

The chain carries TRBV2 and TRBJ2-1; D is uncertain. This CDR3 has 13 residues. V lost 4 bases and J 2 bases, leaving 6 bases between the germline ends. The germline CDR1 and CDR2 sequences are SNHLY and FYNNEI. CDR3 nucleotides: TGTGCCAGCAGTGTACGGGCCTACAATGAGCAGTTCTTC. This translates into CASSVRAYNEQFF.

CDR3 bases: TGTGCCAGCAATAGACAGGGGTCCGTCTATGGCTACACCTTC. Translated: CASNRQGSVYGYTF. V gene TRBV6-6 combines with J gene TRBJ1-2, with TRBD1 matching over 8 bases. Losses at the gene ends were 7 bases for V and 4 bases for J; bases not matched to a gene: 8. Germline V gives CDR1 MNHNY, CDR2 SVGAGI (reference sequence). This CDR3 is built from 14 residues.

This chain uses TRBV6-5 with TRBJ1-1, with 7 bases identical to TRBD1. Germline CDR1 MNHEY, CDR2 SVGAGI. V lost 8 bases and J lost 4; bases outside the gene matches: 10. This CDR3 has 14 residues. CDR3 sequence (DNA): TGTGCCAGCGGGAACAGGGGCTTGGTCACTGAAGCTTTCTTT. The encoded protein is CASGNRGLVTEAFF.

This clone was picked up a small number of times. The CDR3 DNA reads TGTGCCAGCCTTATGGCTGGACAGAGCTCCTATAATTCACCCCTCCACTTT. As protein: CASLMAGQSSYNSPLHF. The V call is TRBV28, the J call TRBJ1-6, with a weak D call TRBD1 (6 bases). Germline loops: CDR1 MDHEN, CDR2 SYDVKM. This CDR3 has 17 residues. The ends were cut back, 8 bases at V and 0 bases at J, with 17 bases in the middle. Full variable domain (missing parts from reference TRBV28 and TRBJ1-6): DVKVTQSSRYLVKRTGEKVFLECVQDMDHENMFWYRQDPGLGLRLIYFSYDVKMKEKGDIPEGYSVSREKKERFSLILESASTNQTSMYLCASLMAGQSSYNSPLHFGNGTRLTVT.

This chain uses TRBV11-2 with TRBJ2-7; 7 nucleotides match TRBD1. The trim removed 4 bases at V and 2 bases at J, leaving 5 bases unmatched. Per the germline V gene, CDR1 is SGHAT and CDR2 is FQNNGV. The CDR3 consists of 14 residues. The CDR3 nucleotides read TGTGCCAGCAGCTACCCGGGACAGACCTACGAGCAGTACGTC. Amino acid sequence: CASSYPGQTYEQYV.

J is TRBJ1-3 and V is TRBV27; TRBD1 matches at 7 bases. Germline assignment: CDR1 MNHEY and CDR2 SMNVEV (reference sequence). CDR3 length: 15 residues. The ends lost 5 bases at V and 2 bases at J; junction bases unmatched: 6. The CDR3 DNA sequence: TGTGCCAGCAGTCCTCACAGGGGTCCTGGAAACACCATATATTTT. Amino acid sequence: CASSPHRGPGNTIYF.

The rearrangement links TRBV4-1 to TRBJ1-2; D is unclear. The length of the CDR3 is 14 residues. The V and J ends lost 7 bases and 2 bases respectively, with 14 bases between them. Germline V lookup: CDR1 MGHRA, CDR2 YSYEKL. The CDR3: CASTPEPRNYGYTF. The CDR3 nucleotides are TGCGCCAGCACGCCGGAGCCTAGGAACTATGGCTACACCTTC.

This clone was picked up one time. DNA for the CDR3: TGTGCCAGCACCCAAACCGGGGACAGGAGGTATGGCTACACCTTC. Amino acids: CASTQTGDRRYGYTF. The chain uses TRBV6-6 and TRBJ1-2; TRBD1 matches 8 bases. CDR1 and CDR2 from the germline V gene are MNHNY and SVGAGI (reference sequence). This CDR3 spans 15 amino acids. The V segment lost 7 bases and the J segment 5 bases; nucleotides outside the gene matches: 12.